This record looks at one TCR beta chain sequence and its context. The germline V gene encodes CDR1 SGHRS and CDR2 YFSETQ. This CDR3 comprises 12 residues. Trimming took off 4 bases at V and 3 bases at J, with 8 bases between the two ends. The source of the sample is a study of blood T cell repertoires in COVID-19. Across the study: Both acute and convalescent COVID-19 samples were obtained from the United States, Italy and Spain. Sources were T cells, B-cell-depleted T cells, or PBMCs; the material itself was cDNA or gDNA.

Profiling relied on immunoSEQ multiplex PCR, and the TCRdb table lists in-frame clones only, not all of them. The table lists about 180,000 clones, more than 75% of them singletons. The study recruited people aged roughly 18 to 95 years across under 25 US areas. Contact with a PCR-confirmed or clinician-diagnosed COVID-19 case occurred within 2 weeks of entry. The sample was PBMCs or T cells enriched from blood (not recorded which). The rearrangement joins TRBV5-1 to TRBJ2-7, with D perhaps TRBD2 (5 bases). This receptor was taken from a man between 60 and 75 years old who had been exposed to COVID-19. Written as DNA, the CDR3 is TGCGCCAGCAGCCCAGAGGGCTACGAGCAGTACTTC. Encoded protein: CASSPEGYEQYF.